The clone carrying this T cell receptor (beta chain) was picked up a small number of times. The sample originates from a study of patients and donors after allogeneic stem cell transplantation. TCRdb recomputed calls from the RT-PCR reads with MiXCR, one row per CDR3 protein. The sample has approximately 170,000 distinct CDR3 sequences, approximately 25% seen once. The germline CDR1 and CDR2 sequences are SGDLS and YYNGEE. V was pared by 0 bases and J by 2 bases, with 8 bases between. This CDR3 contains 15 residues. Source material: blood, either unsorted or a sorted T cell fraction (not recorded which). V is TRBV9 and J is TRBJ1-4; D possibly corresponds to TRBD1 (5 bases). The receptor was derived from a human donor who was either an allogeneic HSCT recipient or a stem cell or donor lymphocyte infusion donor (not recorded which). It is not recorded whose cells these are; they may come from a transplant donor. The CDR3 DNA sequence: TGTGCCAGCAGCGTAGCAGGGACGACTAATGAAAAACTGTTTTTT. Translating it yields CASSVAGTTNEKLFF.